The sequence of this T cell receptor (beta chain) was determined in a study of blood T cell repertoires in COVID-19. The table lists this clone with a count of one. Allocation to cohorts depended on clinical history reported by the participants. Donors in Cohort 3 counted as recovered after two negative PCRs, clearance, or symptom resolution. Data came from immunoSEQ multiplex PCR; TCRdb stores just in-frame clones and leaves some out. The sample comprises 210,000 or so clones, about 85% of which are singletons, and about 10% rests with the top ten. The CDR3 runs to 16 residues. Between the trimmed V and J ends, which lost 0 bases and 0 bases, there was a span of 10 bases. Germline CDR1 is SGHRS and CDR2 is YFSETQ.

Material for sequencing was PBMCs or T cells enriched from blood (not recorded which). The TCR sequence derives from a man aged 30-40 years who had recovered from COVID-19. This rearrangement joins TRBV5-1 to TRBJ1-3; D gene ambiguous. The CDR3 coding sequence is TGCGCCAGCAGCTTGGATCCCGGAGGCTCTGGAAACACCATATATTTT. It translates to CASSLDPGGSGNTIYF.